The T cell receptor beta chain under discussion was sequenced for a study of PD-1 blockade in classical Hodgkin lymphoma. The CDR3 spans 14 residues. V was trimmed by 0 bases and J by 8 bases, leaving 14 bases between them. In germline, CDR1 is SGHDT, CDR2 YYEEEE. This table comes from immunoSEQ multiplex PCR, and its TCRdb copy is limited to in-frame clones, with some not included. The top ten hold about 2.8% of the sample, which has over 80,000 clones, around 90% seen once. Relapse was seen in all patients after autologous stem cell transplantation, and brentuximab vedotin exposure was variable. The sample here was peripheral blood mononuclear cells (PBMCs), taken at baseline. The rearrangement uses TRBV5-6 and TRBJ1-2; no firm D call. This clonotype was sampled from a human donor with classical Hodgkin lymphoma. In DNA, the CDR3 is TGTGCCAGCAGCTTGGGGCCAGGTGCGGGCGGCTACACCTTC. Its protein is CASSLGPGAGGYTF.